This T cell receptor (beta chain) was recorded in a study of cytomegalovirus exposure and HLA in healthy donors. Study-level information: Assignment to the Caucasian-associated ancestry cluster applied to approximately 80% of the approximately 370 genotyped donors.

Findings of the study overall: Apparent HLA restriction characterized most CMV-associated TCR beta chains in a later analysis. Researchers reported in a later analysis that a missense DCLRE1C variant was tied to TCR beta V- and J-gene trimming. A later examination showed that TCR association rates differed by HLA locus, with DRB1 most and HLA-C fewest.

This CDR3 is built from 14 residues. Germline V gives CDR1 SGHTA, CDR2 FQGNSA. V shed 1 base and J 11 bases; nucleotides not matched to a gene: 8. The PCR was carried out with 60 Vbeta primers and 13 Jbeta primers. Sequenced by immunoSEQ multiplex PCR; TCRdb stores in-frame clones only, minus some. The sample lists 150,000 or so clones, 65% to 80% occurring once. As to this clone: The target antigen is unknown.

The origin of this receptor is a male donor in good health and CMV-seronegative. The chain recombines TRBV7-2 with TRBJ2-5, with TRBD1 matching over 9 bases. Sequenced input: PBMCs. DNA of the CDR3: TGTGCCAGCAGCTTAGAAGGGACAGGGAGAGGGCAGTACTTC. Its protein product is CASSLEGTGRGQYF. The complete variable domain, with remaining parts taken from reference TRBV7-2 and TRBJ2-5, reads GAGVSQSPSNKVTEKGKDVELRCDPISGHTALYWYRQSLGQGLEFLIYFQGNSAPDKSGLPSDRFSAERTGGSVSTLTIQRTQQEDSAVYLCASSLEGTGRGQYFGPGTRLLVL.